This T cell receptor (beta chain) was identified in a study of blood T cell repertoires in COVID-19. The table lists this clone with a count of one. The method was immunoSEQ multiplex PCR; TCRdb's version includes in-frame clones alone and lacks a portion of them. Of 180,000 or so clones in the sample, approximately 90% are singletons; the top ten hold 0.99%. The CDR3 extends over 16 amino acids. The V and J ends lost 2 bases and 1 base respectively, with 14 bases between them. Germline loops: CDR1 MNHNY, CDR2 SVGAGI (reference sequence). The sequencing sample was made of peripheral blood. The chain couples TRBV6-6 to TRBJ1-2; D gene unclear. The receptor's source is a man younger than 35 with acute or convalescent COVID-19. CDR3 nucleotide sequence: TGTGCCAGCAGTTACCTAACTTTAGAGGGTAACTATGGCTACACCTTC. The encoded protein is CASSYLTLEGNYGYTF.